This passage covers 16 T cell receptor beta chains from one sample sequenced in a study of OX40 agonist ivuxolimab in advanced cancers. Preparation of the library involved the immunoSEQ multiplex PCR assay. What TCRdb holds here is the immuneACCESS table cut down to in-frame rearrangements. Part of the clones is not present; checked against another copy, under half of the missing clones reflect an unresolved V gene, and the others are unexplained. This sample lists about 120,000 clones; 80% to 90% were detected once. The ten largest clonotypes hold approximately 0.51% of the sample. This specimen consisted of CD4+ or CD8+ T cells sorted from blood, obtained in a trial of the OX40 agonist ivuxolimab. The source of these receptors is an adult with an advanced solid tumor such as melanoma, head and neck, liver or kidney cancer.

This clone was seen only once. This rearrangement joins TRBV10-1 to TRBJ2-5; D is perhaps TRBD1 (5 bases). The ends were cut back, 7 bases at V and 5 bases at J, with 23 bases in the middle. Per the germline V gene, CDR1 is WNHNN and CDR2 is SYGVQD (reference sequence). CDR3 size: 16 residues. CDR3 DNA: TGCGCCAGCACTGCCCGCGACAGTCGACCTCGCGAGACCCAGTACTTC. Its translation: CASTARDSRPRETQYF.

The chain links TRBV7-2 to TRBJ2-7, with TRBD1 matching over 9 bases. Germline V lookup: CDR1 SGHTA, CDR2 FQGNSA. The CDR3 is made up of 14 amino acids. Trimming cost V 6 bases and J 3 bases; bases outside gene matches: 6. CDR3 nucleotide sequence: TGTGCCAGCAGACGGGACAGGGAGAACTACGAGCAGTACTTC. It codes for CASRRDRENYEQYF.

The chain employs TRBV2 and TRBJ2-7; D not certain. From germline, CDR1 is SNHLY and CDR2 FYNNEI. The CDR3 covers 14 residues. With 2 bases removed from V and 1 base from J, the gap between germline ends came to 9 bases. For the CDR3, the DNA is TGTGCCAGCAGTGAATATTTCCTATCCTACGAGCAGTACTTC. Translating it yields CASSEYFLSYEQYF.

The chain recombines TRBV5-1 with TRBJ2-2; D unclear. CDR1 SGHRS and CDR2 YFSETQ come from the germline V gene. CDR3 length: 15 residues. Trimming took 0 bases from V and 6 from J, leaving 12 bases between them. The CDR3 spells CASSLEGIWAGELFF. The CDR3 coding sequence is TGCGCCAGCAGCTTGGAAGGGATCTGGGCCGGGGAGCTGTTTTTT.

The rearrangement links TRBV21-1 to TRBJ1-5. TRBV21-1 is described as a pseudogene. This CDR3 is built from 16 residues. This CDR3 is CASQFIGRDSNQPQHF. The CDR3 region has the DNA TGTGCCAGCCAATTCATAGGCCGGGATAGCAATCAGCCCCAGCATTTT.

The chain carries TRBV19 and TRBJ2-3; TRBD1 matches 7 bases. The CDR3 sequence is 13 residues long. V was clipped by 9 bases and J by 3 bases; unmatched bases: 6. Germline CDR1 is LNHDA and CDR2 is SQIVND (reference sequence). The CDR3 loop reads CASNQGVTDTQYF. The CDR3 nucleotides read TGTGCCAGCAACCAGGGGGTAACAGATACGCAGTATTTT.

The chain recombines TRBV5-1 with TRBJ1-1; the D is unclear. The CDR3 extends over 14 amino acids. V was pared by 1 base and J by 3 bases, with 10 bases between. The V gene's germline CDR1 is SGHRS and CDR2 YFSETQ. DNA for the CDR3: TGCGCCAGCAGCTTGTACGGCAGAGACACTGAAGCTTTCTTT. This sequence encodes CASSLYGRDTEAFF.

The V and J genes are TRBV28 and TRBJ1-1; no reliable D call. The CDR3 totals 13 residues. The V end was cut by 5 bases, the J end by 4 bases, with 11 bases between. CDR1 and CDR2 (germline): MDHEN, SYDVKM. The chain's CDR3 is CASSLQRVTEAFF. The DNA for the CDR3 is TGTGCCAGCAGTCTCCAAAGGGTCACTGAAGCTTTCTTT.

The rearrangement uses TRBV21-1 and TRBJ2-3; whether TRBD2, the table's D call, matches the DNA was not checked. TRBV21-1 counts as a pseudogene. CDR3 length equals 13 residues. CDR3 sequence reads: CASSKREPDTQYF. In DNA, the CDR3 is TGTGCCAGCAGCAAGCGCGAGCCAGATACGCAGTATTTT.

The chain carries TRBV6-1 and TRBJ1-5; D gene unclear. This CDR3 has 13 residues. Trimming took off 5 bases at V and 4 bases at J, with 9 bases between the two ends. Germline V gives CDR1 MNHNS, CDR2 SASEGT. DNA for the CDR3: TGTGCCAGCAGTCCAAGGACTAATCAGCCCCAGCATTTT. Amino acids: CASSPRTNQPQHF.

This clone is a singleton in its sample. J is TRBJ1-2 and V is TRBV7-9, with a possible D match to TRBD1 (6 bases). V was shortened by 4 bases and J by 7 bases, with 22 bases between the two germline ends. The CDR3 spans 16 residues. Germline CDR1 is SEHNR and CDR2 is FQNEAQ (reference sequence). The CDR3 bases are TGTGCCAGCAGCTCCCCATCGGGCGGGGGGCGCGTTGGCTACACCTTC. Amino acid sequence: CASSSPSGGGRVGYTF.

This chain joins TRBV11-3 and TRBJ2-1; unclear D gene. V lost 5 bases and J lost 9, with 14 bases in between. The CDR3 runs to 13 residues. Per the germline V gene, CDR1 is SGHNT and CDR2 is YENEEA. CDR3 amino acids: CASSTSLLGEQFF. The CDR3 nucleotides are TGTGCCAGCAGCACCAGTTTACTTGGTGAGCAGTTCTTC.

DNA for the CDR3: TGCGCCAGCAGCAAAACTAGCGGGGCCCTGAACACCGGGGAGCTGTTTTTT. Residues: CASSKTSGALNTGELFF. This chain uses TRBV5-1 with TRBJ2-2; 10 bases line up with TRBD2. J lost 1 base, V lost 4 bases, and 7 bases had no gene match. The V gene's germline CDR1 is SGHRS and CDR2 YFSETQ. This CDR3 is 17 amino acids long.

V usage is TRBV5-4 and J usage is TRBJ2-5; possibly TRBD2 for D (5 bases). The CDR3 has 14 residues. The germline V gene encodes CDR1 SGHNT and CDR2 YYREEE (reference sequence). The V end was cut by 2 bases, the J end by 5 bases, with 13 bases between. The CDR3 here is CASSFITGKETQYF. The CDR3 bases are TGTGCCAGCAGCTTTATCACGGGGAAGGAGACCCAGTACTTC.

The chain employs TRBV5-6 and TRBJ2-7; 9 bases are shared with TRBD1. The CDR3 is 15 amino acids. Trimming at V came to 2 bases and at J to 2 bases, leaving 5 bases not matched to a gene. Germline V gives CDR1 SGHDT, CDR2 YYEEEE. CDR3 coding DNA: TGTGCCAGCAGCTTCTTGGGACAGGGCCCCTACGAGCAGTACTTC. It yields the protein CASSFLGQGPYEQYF.

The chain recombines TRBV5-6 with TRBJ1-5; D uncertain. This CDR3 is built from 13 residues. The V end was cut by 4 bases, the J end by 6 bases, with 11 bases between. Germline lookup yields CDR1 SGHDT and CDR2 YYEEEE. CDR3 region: CASSLSAGQPQHF. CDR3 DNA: TGTGCCAGCAGCCTCAGCGCAGGTCAGCCCCAGCATTTT.